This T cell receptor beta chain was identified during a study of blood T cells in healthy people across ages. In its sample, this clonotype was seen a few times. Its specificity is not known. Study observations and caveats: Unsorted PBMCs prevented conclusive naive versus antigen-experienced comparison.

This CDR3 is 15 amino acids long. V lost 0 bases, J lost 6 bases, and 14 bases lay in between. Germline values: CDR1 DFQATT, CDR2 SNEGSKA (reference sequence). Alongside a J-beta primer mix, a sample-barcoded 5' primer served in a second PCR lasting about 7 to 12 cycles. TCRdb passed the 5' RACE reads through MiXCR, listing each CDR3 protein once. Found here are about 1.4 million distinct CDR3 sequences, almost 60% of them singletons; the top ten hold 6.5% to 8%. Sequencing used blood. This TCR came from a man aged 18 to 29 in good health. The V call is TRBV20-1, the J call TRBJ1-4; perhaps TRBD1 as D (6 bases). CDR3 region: CSARDGRGSDEKLFF. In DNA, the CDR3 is TGCAGTGCTAGAGATGGGAGGGGGTCGGATGAAAAACTGTTTTTT.